The 22 T cell receptor beta chains reported below all come from one sample, sequenced in a study of resident and recirculating memory T cells in vitiligo. TCRdb keeps only in-frame clones here, not all; method: immunoSEQ multiplex PCR. Seen here are tens of thousands of clones, 90% to 95% observed once, and the top ten hold approximately 4.8%. The sample consisted of blood. The receptors here all came from a male donor with vitiligo.

By share, this clone ranks as medium-sized. V usage is TRBV7-9 and J usage is TRBJ1-2; possible D gene TRBD1, 6 bases. Per germline, CDR1 SEHNR and CDR2 FQNEAQ (reference sequence). The CDR3 consists of 15 residues. Trimming took off 2 bases at V and 0 bases at J, with 10 bases between the two ends. CDR3 nucleotides: TGTGCCAGCAGCTTACGGGGGGCTCCTAACTATGGCTACACCTTC. As protein: CASSLRGAPNYGYTF.

The chain links TRBV18 to TRBJ2-7, with D perhaps TRBD2 (5 bases). V gave up 2 bases and J gave up 0 bases, with 14 bases separating them. The CDR3 totals 16 residues. In germline, CDR1 is KGHSH, CDR2 LQKENI. The CDR3 DNA reads as TGTGCCAGCTCACCAAGGAGGACCTCAACCTCCTACGAGCAGTACTTC. Translating gives CASSPRRTSTSYEQYF.

The rearrangement joins TRBV28 to TRBJ1-4, with 7 nucleotides matching TRBD1. CDR3 length equals 16 residues. Trimming cost V 6 bases and J 0 bases; bases outside gene matches: 7. Per the germline V gene, CDR1 is MDHEN and CDR2 is SYDVKM. CDR3 sequence: CASSLGTASTNEKLFF. The CDR3 DNA sequence: TGTGCCAGCAGCTTGGGGACAGCTTCAACTAATGAAAAACTGTTTTTT.

The rearrangement links TRBV5-1 to TRBJ2-2, with no clear D. V dropped 0 bases and J dropped 8 bases, with 8 bases sitting between them. The CDR3 loop spans 13 amino acids. CDR1 is SGHRS, CDR2 YFSETQ, per germline. The CDR3 bases are TGCGCCAGCAGCTTGGATACCGGGGGGGAGCTGTTTTTT. Protein sequence: CASSLDTGGELFF. The variable domain in full, with the rest retrieved from reference TRBV5-1 and TRBJ2-2, is KAGVTQTPRYLIKTRGQQVTLSCSPISGHRSVSWYQQTPGQGLQFLFEYFSETQRNKGNFPGRFSGRQFSNSRSEMNVSTLELGDSALYLCASSLDTGGELFFGEGSRLTVL.

This chain links TRBV7-8 with TRBJ1-2; tentative D call: TRBD1 (5 bases). The V gene lost 1 base and the J gene lost 3 bases, with 15 bases spanning the gap. The CDR3 is 16 amino acids. From germline, CDR1 is SGHVS and CDR2 FQNEAQ. CDR3 residues: CASSLVGGDKDYGYTF. In nucleotides, the CDR3 is TGTGCCAGCAGCTTAGTGGGGGGGGATAAGGACTATGGCTACACCTTC.

The rearrangement joins TRBV15 to TRBJ1-1; 12 nucleotides match TRBD1. Germline trimming cut 2 bases from V and 1 base from J; bases unmatched to any gene: 5. CDR3 length: 17 residues. Germline assignment: CDR1 LNHNV and CDR2 YYDKDF (reference sequence). The CDR3 coding sequence is TGTGCCACCAGCAGAATGGGACAGGGGGCTCCGAACACTGAAGCTTTCTTT. Translated: CATSRMGQGAPNTEAFF.

The chain is built from TRBV2 and TRBJ1-2, with D possibly TRBD1 on 5 matching bases. Germline V gene sequence: CDR1 SNHLY, CDR2 FYNNEI. V gave up 7 bases and J gave up 8 bases, with 23 bases separating them. This CDR3 contains 15 residues. CDR3 coding DNA: TGTGCCAGCACCCCGATCCACACAGGTTCCGGAGGCTACACCTTC. Translated: CASTPIHTGSGGYTF.

V is TRBV5-1 and J is TRBJ1-2; 11 nucleotides line up with TRBD1. With 4 bases clipped from V and 7 bases from J, the junction kept 6 bases outside the gene matches. Germline loops: CDR1 SGHRS, CDR2 YFSETQ. The CDR3 consists of 14 residues. The CDR3 sequence: CASSGTGGGTGYTF. CDR3 DNA: TGCGCCAGCAGCGGGACAGGGGGGGGCACTGGCTACACCTTC. Using reference TRBV5-1 and TRBJ1-2 for the parts outside the CDR3, the full variable domain is KAGVTQTPRYLIKTRGQQVTLSCSPISGHRSVSWYQQTPGQGLQFLFEYFSETQRNKGNFPGRFSGRQFSNSRSEMNVSTLELGDSALYLCASSGTGGGTGYTFGSGTRLTVV.

The chain recombines TRBV27 with TRBJ2-7; TRBD1 matches 10 bases. The CDR3 contains 14 residues. CDR1 MNHEY and CDR2 SMNVEV come from the germline V gene (reference sequence). The V segment lost 10 bases and the J segment 5 bases; nucleotides outside the gene matches: 11. The chain's CDR3 is CANPPGQGIHEQYF. CDR3 bases: TGTGCCAACCCCCCGGGACAGGGGATACACGAGCAGTACTTC.

In DNA, the CDR3 is TGCGCCAGCAGCCAGACAGGGTTCAATCAGCCCCAGCATTTT. Its translation is CASSQTGFNQPQHF. The chain uses TRBV4-1 and TRBJ1-5; 7 bases fit TRBD1. With 3 bases clipped from V and 3 bases from J, the junction kept 2 bases outside the gene matches. The germline V gene encodes CDR1 MGHRA and CDR2 YSYEKL. The CDR3 is 14 amino acids.

The chain employs TRBV9 and TRBJ2-7; tentatively, D is TRBD1 (6 bases). This CDR3 is 16 amino acids long. Germline CDR1 and CDR2: SGDLS and YYNGEE. Trimming removed 3 bases at V and 2 bases at J, with 18 bases between. The CDR3 spells CASSARWAGETYEQYF. In nucleotides, the CDR3 is TGTGCCAGCAGCGCGCGTTGGGCAGGGGAAACCTACGAGCAGTACTTC.

V is TRBV10-3 and J is TRBJ2-5, with TRBD2 matching 13 bases. The V and J ends lost 8 bases and 5 bases, in that order; junction bases with no gene match: 8. CDR1 and CDR2 (germline): ENHRY, SYGVKD. The CDR3 is made up of 15 amino acids. In nucleotides, the CDR3 is TGTGCCATCTCCGGGACTAGCGGGACTCGGGAGACCCAGTACTTC. Amino acids: CAISGTSGTRETQYF.

J is TRBJ1-1 and V is TRBV29-1, with D possibly matching TRBD1 (5 bases). This CDR3 is built from 13 residues. In germline, CDR1 is SQVTM, CDR2 ANQGSEA. V shed 4 bases and J shed 1 base, with 10 bases lying between them. The CDR3 region is CSVVIRANTEAFF. The CDR3 DNA reads as TGCAGCGTTGTTATCAGGGCGAACACTGAAGCTTTCTTT.

The CDR3 spells CASSLDGRGADTQYF. CDR3 DNA: TGTGCCAGCAGCTTGGACGGGAGGGGGGCAGATACGCAGTATTTT. The V gene is TRBV5-6, the J gene TRBJ2-3; 8 nucleotides line up with TRBD2. Germline V gene sequence: CDR1 SGHDT, CDR2 YYEEEE. V lost 0 bases to trimming and J lost 4 bases; unmatched junction nucleotides: 4. The CDR3 has 15 amino acids.

The table lists this clone with a count of one. This sequence joins TRBV30 and TRBJ1-6, with TRBD1 identical over 12 bases. V shed 1 base, J shed 11 bases, and the junction held 6 bases outside the gene matches. Germline V gives CDR1 GTSNPN, CDR2 SVGIG (reference sequence). This CDR3 contains 15 residues. In nucleotides, the CDR3 is TGTGCCTGGAGTGAAGGGACAGGGGGCTCGGCACCCCTCCACTTT. Protein product: CAWSEGTGGSAPLHF.

The chain couples TRBV9 to TRBJ2-3; D is uncertain. Trimming removed 3 bases at V and 4 bases at J, with 12 bases between. CDR3 length: 14 residues. Germline V lookup: CDR1 SGDLS, CDR2 YYNGEE. CDR3 region: CASSDREVSDTQYF. CDR3 nucleotides: TGTGCCAGCAGCGATAGAGAGGTGTCAGATACGCAGTATTTT.

V and J are TRBV10-3 and TRBJ2-7, with TRBD2 matching 8 bases. CDR1 ENHRY and CDR2 SYGVKD come from the germline V gene. J was trimmed by 0 bases and V by 0 bases; bases with no gene match: 4. This CDR3 spans 16 amino acids. CDR3 sequence reads: CAISESKRESSYEQYF. CDR3 coding DNA: TGTGCCATCAGTGAGTCCAAGCGGGAGAGCTCCTACGAGCAGTACTTC.

The chain has TRBV29-1 and TRBJ2-5, with 11 bases aligning to TRBD2. J gave up 7 bases and V 6 bases, and 13 bases lay outside the gene matches. Germline loops: CDR1 SQVTM, CDR2 ANQGSEA. The CDR3 has 15 amino acids. CDR3 sequence (DNA): TGCAGCGTAGACATCGGGACTAGCGGTCGTGGGACCCAGTACTTC. Its protein product is CSVDIGTSGRGTQYF.

The V and J genes are TRBV18 and TRBJ2-5; D is undetermined. CDR3 length: 15 amino acids. CDR1 is KGHSH and CDR2 is LQKENI in the germline V gene. Trimming shortened V by 6 bases and J by 4 bases, and 18 bases separated the two germline ends. The CDR3 is CASSLRAQSGETQYF. DNA for the CDR3: TGTGCCAGCTCCCTCAGAGCCCAATCAGGAGAGACCCAGTACTTC.

The V and J genes are TRBV7-6 and TRBJ1-2, with TRBD1 matching 9 bases. Trimming removed 3 bases from V and 4 bases from J; junction bases left unmatched: 6. Germline lookup yields CDR1 SGHVS and CDR2 FNYEAQ. CDR3 length: 15 residues. In nucleotides, the CDR3 is TGTGCCAGCAGCTTGTCGGACAGGGGAGGCTATGGCTACACCTTC. Translated, it gives CASSLSDRGGYGYTF.

The chain recombines TRBV15 with TRBJ1-3, with TRBD1 matching over 8 bases. With 5 bases clipped from V and 2 bases from J, the junction kept 5 bases outside the gene matches. This CDR3 contains 15 residues. Germline CDR1 reads LNHNV; CDR2 reads YYDKDF (reference sequence). CDR3 DNA: TGTGCCACCAGCGGATTGACAGGGGCTGGAAACACCATATATTTT. Translating it yields CATSGLTGAGNTIYF.

The rearrangement joins TRBV9 to TRBJ2-5; weak D call: TRBD2 (5 bases). The CDR3 length is 14 residues. Per the germline V gene, CDR1 is SGDLS and CDR2 is YYNGEE. V lost 0 bases and J 7 bases, leaving 13 bases between the germline ends. CDR3 protein: CASSVAKGEGTQYF. The CDR3, as DNA: TGTGCCAGCAGCGTAGCTAAGGGCGAGGGGACCCAGTACTTC.